The 27 T cell receptor beta chains below were found in one sample sequenced in a study of T cell repertoires in cytomegalovirus infection. Their specific antigens are unknown. TCRdb reprocessed the reads with MiXCR, giving one entry per CDR3 protein. The repertoire includes under 300,000 distinct CDR3 sequences, roughly 21% of them detected once, and about 21% sits in the top ten. Here the sequenced sample was cultured PBMCs, taken from culture after CMV antigen stimulation. The receptors shown here come from a human donor in good health (CMV status not recorded). Some clones in this sample may be carry-over from other donors' samples.

The V gene is TRBV6-2 or TRBV6-3, the J gene TRBJ2-7, with 9 bases matching TRBD2. The germline V gene encodes CDR1 MNHEY and CDR2 SVGEGT. V lost 5 bases and J lost 2; bases outside the gene matches: 10. The CDR3 covers 16 residues. The CDR3 protein is CASSPPAAGGAYEQYV. DNA of the CDR3: TGTGCCAGCAGTCCCCCGGCTGCGGGAGGGGCCTACGAGCAGTACGTC.

This chain joins TRBV7-9 and TRBJ1-4; D is undetermined. The CDR3 contains 13 residues. The V gene's germline CDR1 is SEHNR and CDR2 FQNEAQ (reference sequence). Trimming pared 6 bases from V and 6 bases from J, leaving 11 bases between. CDR3 loop: CASRQSSYEKLFF. CDR3 in DNA: TGTGCCAGCAGACAGTCATCCTATGAAAAACTGTTTTTT.

This clonotype has a handful of counts. The chain uses TRBV20-1 and TRBJ2-2; no reliable D call. Deletions cut 3 bases from V and 5 bases from J, with 7 bases between. The CDR3 sequence is 12 residues long. Looked up from germline, CDR1 is DFQATT and CDR2 is SNEGSKA (reference sequence). The CDR3 DNA reads TGCAGTGCTAGGATTGTAACCGGGGAGCTGTTTTTT. Translation: CSARIVTGELFF.

This clonotype showed up many times. V gene TRBV18 combines with J gene TRBJ2-1; 9 bases align to TRBD1. Germline trimming cut 6 bases from V and 8 bases from J; bases unmatched to any gene: 8. The CDR3 covers 14 residues. Germline V lookup: CDR1 KGHSH, CDR2 LQKENI. CDR3 sequence (DNA): TGTGCCAGCTCTCCGGGACAGGGATTGCATGAGCAGTTCTTC. Translating gives CASSPGQGLHEQFF.

This chain links TRBV2 with TRBJ2-7; D call uncertain. The germline V gene encodes CDR1 SNHLY and CDR2 FYNNEI. The CDR3 runs 12 residues. V dropped 6 bases and J dropped 6 bases, with 12 bases sitting between them. The CDR3 DNA reads TGTGCCAGCAGGGTCAGGCGTGTCGAGCAGTACTTC. It translates to CASRVRRVEQYF.

The table lists this clonotype with a few counts. The chain couples TRBV6-1 to TRBJ2-5; tentative D call: TRBD2 (6 bases). Germline-derived CDR1 and CDR2 are MNHNS and SASEGT. Trimming left V 5 bases short and J 5 bases short, with 15 bases between. The CDR3 covers 14 residues. The CDR3 DNA follows: TGTGCCAGCAGTCAAGGAGGGATTAGGGAGACCCAGTACTTC. It encodes CASSQGGIRETQYF.

CDR3 DNA: TGTGCCAGCAGCATCCGACAGGGTGCCTACAATGAGCAGTTCTTC. Translating it yields CASSIRQGAYNEQFF. The chain joins TRBV7-8 to TRBJ2-1; 7 bases are a match to TRBD1. The V segment lost 5 bases and the J segment 2 bases; nucleotides outside the gene matches: 6. This CDR3 comprises 15 residues. CDR1 is SGHVS and CDR2 is FQNEAQ in the germline V gene.

The chain carries TRBV20-1 and TRBJ2-1, with 10 nucleotides matching TRBD2. Germline lookup yields CDR1 DFQATT and CDR2 SNEGSKA (reference sequence). This CDR3 region has 15 residues. Trimming at V came to 0 bases and at J to 3 bases, leaving 2 bases not matched to a gene. CDR3: CSARDRTSGYNEQFF. CDR3 bases: TGCAGTGCTAGAGATCGGACTAGCGGCTACAATGAGCAGTTCTTC.

This clonotype has a handful of counts. The V and J genes are TRBV7-2 and TRBJ2-5, with D tentatively TRBD1 or TRBD2 (5 bases each). Germline V lookup: CDR1 SGHTA, CDR2 FQGNSA. Between the trimmed V and J ends, which lost 1 base and 4 bases, there was a span of 19 bases. This CDR3 region has 17 residues. The CDR3 region has the DNA TGTGCCAGCAGCTTAGTTTTGGTCGGCTCTGGGGGAGAGACCCAGTACTTC. As protein: CASSLVLVGSGGETQYF.

The chain links TRBV9 to TRBJ1-1, with 7 bases matching TRBD1. The junction had 5 bases not matched to a gene; V was cut back by 3 bases and J by 0 bases. The V gene's germline CDR1 is SGDLS and CDR2 YYNGEE. CDR3 length equals 15 residues. The CDR3 loop is CASSASGQMNTEAFF. The CDR3 region has the DNA TGTGCCAGCAGCGCTTCGGGACAGATGAACACTGAAGCTTTCTTT.

The V gene is TRBV9, the J gene TRBJ2-2, with 10 bases fitting TRBD2. Per the germline V gene, CDR1 is SGDLS and CDR2 is YYNGEE. This CDR3 has 16 amino acids. The V and J ends lost 6 bases and 8 bases, in that order; junction bases with no gene match: 13. The CDR3 region has the DNA TGTGCCAGCACCCTCGGGCTAGCGGGAGTTAAGGGGGAGCTGTTTTTT. Its translation: CASTLGLAGVKGELFF.

There are a few counts of this clonotype. The chain uses TRBV7-2 and TRBJ2-5, with 7 bases that match TRBD2. With 1 base clipped from V and 7 bases from J, the junction kept 6 bases outside the gene matches. The germline CDR1 and CDR2 sequences are SGHTA and FQGNSA. This CDR3 region has 14 residues. The CDR3: CASSLEVVAGTQYF. CDR3 DNA sequence: TGTGCCAGCAGCTTAGAGGTGGTAGCGGGGACCCAGTACTTC.

The V gene is TRBV27, the J gene TRBJ2-3; D is ambiguous. CDR1 MNHEY and CDR2 SMNVEV come from the germline V gene (reference sequence). The CDR3 has 15 amino acids. The V and J ends lost 0 bases and 6 bases respectively, with 13 bases between them. The CDR3 reads CASSLSTQLVDTQYF. The CDR3 DNA follows: TGTGCCAGCAGTTTATCGACCCAGTTGGTTGATACGCAGTATTTT.

This clonotype was detected many times. The V and J genes are TRBV4-1 and TRBJ2-3; D unclear. The germline CDR1 and CDR2 sequences are MGHRA and YSYEKL. Trimming pared 1 base from V and 2 bases from J, leaving 7 bases between. The CDR3 spans 14 residues. CDR3 residues: CASSQGRHTDTQYF. CDR3 DNA sequence: TGCGCCAGCAGCCAAGGAAGGCACACAGATACGCAGTATTTT.

This clonotype was observed a handful of times. The rearrangement uses TRBV6-1 and TRBJ1-1; unclear D gene. The germline V gene encodes CDR1 MNHNS and CDR2 SASEGT. The CDR3 is made up of 15 amino acids. V was shortened by 3 bases and J by 1 base, with 12 bases between the two germline ends. The CDR3 nucleotides are TGTGCCAGCAGTGACCTTGCTGAGCCGAACACTGAAGCTTTCTTT. Protein product: CASSDLAEPNTEAFF.

This clonotype showed up just a few times. This chain connects TRBV5-4 to TRBJ1-2; D remains unclear. CDR3 size: 14 residues. V gave up 5 bases and J gave up 2 bases, with 13 bases separating them. CDR1 SGHNT and CDR2 YYREEE come from the germline V gene (reference sequence). CDR3 DNA sequence: TGTGCCAGCAGACTGGGCGGAGGGAACTATGGCTACACCTTC. This translates into CASRLGGGNYGYTF.

This clonotype was counted only a few times. The chain links TRBV12-3 or TRBV12-4 to TRBJ1-4; D not resolved. CDR3 length equals 16 residues. V was shortened by 4 bases and J by 4 bases, with 16 bases between the two germline ends. CDR3 nucleotides: TGTGCCAGCAGTTCCTCCGTTGCAGGACGTAATGAAAAACTGTTTTTT. It encodes CASSSSVAGRNEKLFF.

The V call is TRBV19, the J call TRBJ2-1, with 11 positions matching TRBD2. This CDR3 has 16 residues. V shed 3 bases and J 10 bases; nucleotides not matched to a gene: 11. The germline V gene encodes CDR1 LNHDA and CDR2 SQIVND (reference sequence). CDR3 region: CASSIIALAGEGEQFF. CDR3 in DNA: TGTGCCAGTAGTATCATTGCACTAGCGGGAGAGGGGGAGCAGTTCTTC.

This clonotype has just a few counts. The chain uses TRBV29-1 and TRBJ2-7, with a weak D call TRBD1 (5 bases). V was trimmed by 3 bases and J by 2 bases, leaving 14 bases between them. Germline CDR1 and CDR2: SQVTM and ANQGSEA. This CDR3 region has 14 residues. As DNA, the CDR3 is TGCAGCGTTGAGGAAGGGGATAGGACCTACGAGCAGTACTTC. It specifies CSVEEGDRTYEQYF.

This clonotype was found many times. The genes are TRBV7-2 and TRBJ2-1; D might be TRBD1 (5 bases). Trimming removed 8 bases at V and 6 bases at J, with 17 bases between. Germline loops: CDR1 SGHTA, CDR2 FQGNSA. There are 14 residues in the CDR3. CDR3 residues: CASSGSGSPNEQFF. The DNA for the CDR3 is TGTGCCAGCTCCGGTTCAGGGTCCCCCAATGAGCAGTTCTTC.

About this clonotype itself: A much bigger clone sits one base away, suggesting this may be a read error. The gene calls are TRBV7-8 and TRBJ2-1, with a weak D call TRBD2 (5 bases). Germline loops: CDR1 SGHVS, CDR2 FQNEAQ. This CDR3 region has 14 residues. V lost 2 bases to trimming and J lost 5 bases, with 10 bases between them. The DNA for the CDR3 is TGTGCCAGCAGCTTACGTGAGAGGGACAATGAGCAGTTCTTC. Its translation is CASSLRERDNEQFF.

The chain is built from TRBV20-1 and TRBJ2-1, with D possibly being TRBD2 (6 bases). Trimming shortened V by 3 bases and J by 9 bases, and 18 bases separated the two germline ends. Per germline, CDR1 DFQATT and CDR2 SNEGSKA (reference sequence). The CDR3 totals 14 residues. The CDR3 is CSASSTQLAAEQFF. The CDR3 nucleotides read TGCAGTGCTAGTTCGACGCAACTAGCTGCTGAGCAGTTCTTC.

This chain links TRBV5-1 with TRBJ2-1; D is possibly TRBD1 (6 bases). This CDR3 is 14 amino acids long. V dropped 0 bases and J dropped 4 bases, with 8 bases sitting between them. Germline V gene data show CDR1 as SGHRS and CDR2 as YFSETQ. CDR3 sequence: CASSLGDTYNEQFF. The CDR3 coding sequence is TGCGCCAGCAGCTTGGGGGACACATACAATGAGCAGTTCTTC.

The CDR3 spells CASSWERGPGNEQFF. In DNA, the CDR3 is TGTGCCAGCAGTTGGGAGAGGGGGCCGGGGAATGAGCAGTTCTTC. The chain employs TRBV5-5 and TRBJ2-1; TRBD1 agrees at 7 bases. CDR1 is SGHKS and CDR2 is YYEKEE in the germline V gene (reference sequence). CDR3 length equals 15 residues. Trimming cost V 5 bases and J 7 bases; bases outside gene matches: 12.

There are a few counts of this clonotype. The chain combines TRBV6-5 with TRBJ2-1, with TRBD2 matching over 16 bases. Germline V gene lookup returns CDR1 MNHEY and CDR2 SVGAGI. The J segment lost 15 bases and the V segment lost 5 bases, leaving 7 bases of the junction unmatched. This CDR3 contains 14 residues. CDR3 sequence reads: CASSRGLAGGPRFF. CDR3 in DNA: TGTGCCAGCAGTCGGGGACTAGCGGGAGGGCCCAGGTTCTTC.

This clonotype was seen many times. CDR3 in DNA: TGTGCCAGCAGCTTATTTTCCGGGGACACCGGGGAGCTGTTTTTT. The encoded protein is CASSLFSGDTGELFF. This chain uses TRBV7-2 with TRBJ2-2; tentative D call: TRBD2 (5 bases). The CDR3 loop spans 15 amino acids. V lost 2 bases to trimming and J lost 3 bases, with 10 bases between them. Germline V gene lookup returns CDR1 SGHTA and CDR2 FQGNSA.

This clonotype showed up many times. This chain joins TRBV7-2 and TRBJ1-1; 8 positions agree with TRBD1. The CDR3 loop spans 21 amino acids. In germline, CDR1 is SGHTA, CDR2 FQGNSA. Trimming cost V 5 bases and J 0 bases; bases outside gene matches: 23. In DNA form, the CDR3 reads TGTGCCAGCAGCCCCCTTACCGGGACAGGAAGATTTATTTTCATGAACACTGAAGCTTTCTTT. The encoded protein is CASSPLTGTGRFIFMNTEAFF.